Shown below are 10 T cell receptor beta chains from a single sample sequenced in a study of beta chain features in type 1 diabetes. Findings of the study overall: People with Type 1 diabetes carried modestly yet significantly shorter TCRB CDR3s in all four CD4+ subsets.

Sequencing targeted expressed TCRB transcripts, as all isolated RNA had been reverse transcribed. The protocol was immunoSEQ multiplex PCR, while the TCRdb copy is restricted to in-frame clones and leaves out a portion. The sample lists fewer than 350,000 clones, 15% occurring once. No antigen is known for these receptors. Sequencing was carried out using naive CD4+ T cells from blood. The receptors were sampled from a man aged 18 to 29 with type 1 diabetes.

This chain links TRBV28 with TRBJ2-3, with D tentatively TRBD2 (6 bases). The CDR3 length is 13 residues. V was shortened by 5 bases and J by 3 bases, with 9 bases between the two germline ends. Germline V CDR1 and CDR2: MDHEN, SYDVKM. The CDR3 protein is CASSAGTTDTQYF. CDR3 DNA: TGTGCCAGCAGTGCTGGGACTACAGATACGCAGTATTTT.

The chain is built from TRBV7-9 and TRBJ1-1; D call uncertain. The CDR3 extends over 16 amino acids. Germline V gene data show CDR1 as SEHNR and CDR2 as FQNEAQ (reference sequence). The V gene lost 1 base and the J gene lost 2 bases, with 14 bases spanning the gap. The CDR3 nucleotides are TGTGCCAGCAGCTTAGGAGTCGGGGATTTAAACACTGAAGCTTTCTTT. It translates to CASSLGVGDLNTEAFF.

This chain links TRBV10-2 with TRBJ1-1; no clear D. V lost 6 bases and J lost 3, with 14 bases in between. Germline values: CDR1 WSHSY, CDR2 SAAADI. The CDR3 runs 14 residues. CDR3 region: CASRPREWDTEAFF. The CDR3 DNA reads TGCGCCAGCAGGCCAAGGGAGTGGGACACTGAAGCTTTCTTT.

This clone was counted between two and nine times. The rearrangement links TRBV9 to TRBJ2-6; 8 bases are a match to TRBD1. Germline CDR1 and CDR2: SGDLS and YYNGEE. The CDR3 loop spans 15 amino acids. V gave up 1 base and J gave up 4 bases; unmatched junction bases: 1. The chain's CDR3 is CASSVQGAGANVLTF. Here the CDR3 DNA reads TGTGCCAGCAGCGTACAGGGGGCGGGGGCCAACGTCCTGACTTTC.

This clone has a handful of counts. The rearrangement links TRBV7-9 to TRBJ1-1, with TRBD1 as a possible D gene (5 bases). Germline V CDR1 and CDR2: SEHNR, FQNEAQ (reference sequence). V was cut by 5 bases and J by 11 bases, with 21 bases left in between. CDR3 length: 14 residues. CDR3 protein: CASSPRGESNTAFF. The CDR3 DNA reads TGTGCCAGCAGCCCCCGGGGGGAGAGTAACACGGCTTTCTTT.

CDR3 bases: TGTGCCAGCACGGACTCTGGAAGAGGCTACACCTTC. Translated, it gives CASTDSGRGYTF. The V call is TRBV25-1, the J call TRBJ1-2; D remains ambiguous. V was clipped by 7 bases and J by 8 bases, with 14 bases between them. The CDR3 loop spans 12 amino acids. CDR1 and CDR2 (germline): MGHDK, SYGVNS.

The rearrangement uses TRBV6-4 and TRBJ1-1; D remains ambiguous. The V and J ends lost 6 bases and 7 bases respectively, with 12 bases between them. The CDR3 loop spans 12 amino acids. Germline assignment: CDR1 MRHNA and CDR2 SNTAGT. The CDR3 is CASREPAFEAFF. As DNA, the CDR3 is TGTGCCAGCAGGGAGCCCGCCTTTGAAGCTTTCTTT.

The V gene is TRBV2, the J gene TRBJ2-7; the match to TRBD1 covers 8 bases. The CDR3 sequence is 14 residues long. V dropped 4 bases and J dropped 2; count of bases not matched to a gene: 4. The germline gives CDR1 SNHLY, CDR2 FYNNEI. CDR3 loop: CASSGQGRTYEQYF. CDR3 nucleotides: TGTGCCAGCAGTGGACAGGGGCGAACCTACGAGCAGTACTTC.

V usage is TRBV7-9 and J usage is TRBJ1-5, with D unclear. The CDR3 runs to 14 residues. Trimming took off 1 base at V and 5 bases at J, with 9 bases between the two ends. CDR1 and CDR2 from the germline V gene are SEHNR and FQNEAQ (reference sequence). Here the CDR3 reads CASSLELYDQPQHF. The CDR3 DNA is TGTGCCAGCAGCTTAGAATTGTATGATCAGCCCCAGCATTTT.

The V and J genes are TRBV30 and TRBJ2-5, with a tentative D call TRBD2 (6 bases). CDR1 GTSNPN and CDR2 SVGIG come from the germline V gene (reference sequence). The ends were cut back, 3 bases at V and 5 bases at J, with 13 bases in the middle. This CDR3 is 13 amino acids long. Here the CDR3 reads CAWRTTGVETQYF. The CDR3 region has the DNA TGTGCCTGGAGAACCACGGGGGTCGAGACCCAGTACTTC.